The 14 T cell receptor beta chains presented below share a single source sample, sequenced in a study of cytomegalovirus exposure and HLA in healthy donors (dated by TCRdb to the late 2010s). The method behind the library was the immunoSEQ multiplex PCR assay. For the multiplex PCR, a mixture combining 60 forward primers for TCR Vbeta segments and 13 reverse primers for TCR Jbeta segments was used. As stored in TCRdb, this immuneACCESS dataset retains in-frame rearrangements with V and J assigned. A fraction of the clones does not appear; measured against another copy, unresolved V genes explain less than half of the discrepancy, and the remainder lacks a known reason. The sample profile shows about 54,000 clones; under 90% of them were found once. 3% of the sample rests with the top ten. The specimen sequenced was PBMCs. These receptors were collected from a woman between 18 and 29 years old in good health and CMV-seronegative.

The genes are TRBV29-1 and TRBJ2-2; no definite D call. Deletions cut 4 bases from V and 3 bases from J, with 6 bases between. The CDR3 consists of 12 residues. The germline V gene has CDR1 SQVTM and CDR2 ANQGSEA. The CDR3 region has the DNA TGCAGCGTTGTCCCAGACACCGGGGAGCTGTTTTTT. Translation gives CSVVPDTGELFF.

The V and J genes are TRBV19 and TRBJ1-1; weak D call: TRBD1 (5 bases). The CDR3 runs 17 residues. In germline, CDR1 is LNHDA, CDR2 SQIVND (reference sequence). V lost 4 bases and J 0 bases, leaving 18 bases between the germline ends. The CDR3 loop reads CASSSGQRQPLNTEAFF. In DNA, the CDR3 is TGTGCCAGTAGTAGCGGCCAAAGACAGCCCTTGAACACTGAAGCTTTCTTT.

The rearrangement links TRBV27 to TRBJ2-2; 7 positions agree with TRBD2. In germline, CDR1 is MNHEY, CDR2 SMNVEV (reference sequence). The CDR3 totals 15 residues. Trimming removed 5 bases from V and 4 bases from J; junction bases left unmatched: 7. CDR3 in amino acids: CASSHPGGGTGELFF. Here the CDR3 DNA reads TGTGCCAGCAGTCACCCGGGAGGAGGCACCGGGGAGCTGTTTTTT.

This chain joins TRBV28 and TRBJ2-7, with 12 bases aligning to TRBD2. Trimming removed 6 bases from V and 4 bases from J; junction bases left unmatched: 4. Germline CDR1 and CDR2: MDHEN and SYDVKM. CDR3 size: 14 residues. The CDR3 region is CASRTSGRIYEQYF. CDR3 bases: TGTGCCAGCAGAACTAGCGGGAGGATTTACGAGCAGTACTTC.

The chain couples TRBV10-3 to TRBJ2-7, with 8 nucleotides matching TRBD1. With 4 bases clipped from V and 4 bases from J, the junction kept 9 bases outside the gene matches. CDR1 is ENHRY and CDR2 is SYGVKD in the germline V gene. The CDR3 runs to 15 residues. The CDR3 loop reads CAISVAGGLVYEQYF. The CDR3 coding sequence is TGTGCCATCAGTGTCGCAGGGGGCTTGGTGTACGAGCAGTACTTC.

This chain joins TRBV4-1 and TRBJ1-2; no definite D call. The CDR3 spans 11 residues. Germline V CDR1 and CDR2: MGHRA, YSYEKL. Between the trimmed V and J ends, which lost 3 bases and 4 bases, there was a span of 3 bases. CDR3 loop: CASSQAYGYTF. CDR3 sequence (DNA): TGCGCCAGCAGCCAGGCCTATGGCTACACCTTC.

This chain uses TRBV28 with TRBJ2-5; 7 nucleotides align to TRBD1. V shed 4 bases and J 1 base; nucleotides not matched to a gene: 3. Germline V lookup: CDR1 MDHEN, CDR2 SYDVKM. This CDR3 is built from 14 residues. The CDR3 DNA follows: TGTGCCAGCAGTTGGGGGACAGCCCAAGAGACCCAGTACTTC. Its protein is CASSWGTAQETQYF. Supplemented by reference TRBV28 and TRBJ2-5, the full variable domain reads DVKVTQSSRYLVKRTGEKVFLECVQDMDHENMFWYRQDPGLGLRLIYFSYDVKMKEKGDIPEGYSVSREKKERFSLILESASTNQTSMYLCASSWGTAQETQYFGPGTRLLVL.

The chain links TRBV5-4 to TRBJ2-1; TRBD2 is a possible D gene (6 bases). The CDR3 loop spans 15 amino acids. Germline V lookup: CDR1 SGHNT, CDR2 YYREEE (reference sequence). V lost 4 bases and J lost 2, with 13 bases in between. The chain's CDR3 is CASSLRLGPYNEQFF. CDR3 nucleotides: TGTGCCAGCAGCCTAAGACTAGGCCCCTACAATGAGCAGTTCTTC.

This clone was seen a handful of times. The rearrangement uses TRBV5-1 and TRBJ2-5; possibly TRBD1 for D (6 bases). The CDR3 is made up of 14 amino acids. V lost 5 bases, J lost 3 bases, and 14 bases lay in between. The germline gives CDR1 SGHRS, CDR2 YFSETQ. CDR3 in DNA: TGCGCCAGCAGATCTAGGCCAGGGGAAGAGACCCAGTACTTC. This translates into CASRSRPGEETQYF.

The CDR3 protein is CASTTIAGPLAKNIQYF. CDR3 nucleotides: TGTGCCAGTACCACTATAGCGGGACCCCTAGCCAAAAACATTCAGTACTTC. This sequence joins TRBV19 and TRBJ2-4; 8 bases align to TRBD2. From germline, CDR1 is LNHDA and CDR2 SQIVND (reference sequence). J gave up 0 bases and V 7 bases, and 11 bases lay outside the gene matches. This CDR3 spans 17 amino acids. Variable domain in full (rest from reference TRBV19 and TRBJ2-4): DGGITQSPKYLFRKEGQNVTLSCEQNLNHDAMYWYRQDPGQGLRLIYYSQIVNDFQKGDIAEGYSVSREKKESFPLTVTSAQKNPTAFYLCASTTIAGPLAKNIQYFGAGTRLSVL.

The chain has TRBV27 and TRBJ1-6; unclear D gene. The V and J ends lost 0 bases and 10 bases respectively, with 13 bases between them. Germline lookup yields CDR1 MNHEY and CDR2 SMNVEV (reference sequence). This CDR3 has 15 residues. CDR3 nucleotide sequence: TGTGCCAGCAGTTTATCTCCCGGTACAGACTCACCCCTCCACTTT. It specifies CASSLSPGTDSPLHF.

This chain links TRBV28 with TRBJ2-7, with D possibly TRBD2 on 5 matching bases. The CDR3 spans 16 residues. V lost 5 bases and J lost 7, with 24 bases in between. Looked up from germline, CDR1 is MDHEN and CDR2 is SYDVKM. CDR3 sequence: CASSPLDREPTSEQYF. CDR3 DNA sequence: TGTGCCAGCAGTCCACTCGACCGGGAACCGACTTCGGAGCAGTACTTC. Full variable domain (rest looked up from reference TRBV28 and TRBJ2-7): DVKVTQSSRYLVKRTGEKVFLECVQDMDHENMFWYRQDPGLGLRLIYFSYDVKMKEKGDIPEGYSVSREKKERFSLILESASTNQTSMYLCASSPLDREPTSEQYFGPGTRLTVT.

The chain has TRBV6-5 and TRBJ2-3, with 9 bases aligning to TRBD1. V lost 2 bases, J lost 1 base, and 4 bases stayed unmatched. CDR1 and CDR2 from the germline V gene are MNHEY and SVGAGI. The CDR3 has 16 residues. The DNA of the CDR3 is TGTGCCAGCAGTTACCACAGGGGGCAGGGCACAGATACGCAGTATTTT. As protein: CASSYHRGQGTDTQYF.

This chain links TRBV19 with TRBJ1-5; D is unresolved. Germline lookup yields CDR1 LNHDA and CDR2 SQIVND (reference sequence). Deletions cut 4 bases from V and 5 bases from J, with 9 bases between. This CDR3 region has 13 residues. The CDR3 loop is CASSSQLDQPQHF. CDR3 DNA: TGTGCCAGTAGTAGCCAATTAGATCAGCCCCAGCATTTT.